This T cell receptor beta chain was captured by sequencing in a study of T cells in women clearing cervical HPV infection. Sequenced by immunoSEQ multiplex PCR; TCRdb stores in-frame clones only, minus some. Its listing shows tens of thousands of clones. Points on this clone: Sequencing ends 3 residues short of the CDR3 end; the germline J gene provides the rest.

CDR1 is SGHDN, CDR2 FVKESK, per germline. CDR3 length: 16 amino acids. V dropped 0 bases and J dropped 3; count of bases not matched to a gene: 4. Material for sequencing was blood buffy coat. V and J are TRBV14 and TRBJ2-1; 8 bases agree with TRBD1. This clonotype was sampled from a woman between 18 and 69 years old with a cervical HPV16 infection that either progressed to CIN3+ or cleared (not recorded which). CDR3 bases read: TGTGCCAGCAGCCAAGAAGAGGACAGGGACTACAATGAG. It yields the protein CASSQEEDRDYNE. The whole CDR3 is CASSQEEDRDYNEQFF.